This T cell receptor beta chain emerged from a study of T cells expressing NK-cell markers. Study information: Sorted CD3+CD56-NKG2C+, CD3+CD56+NKG2C- and CD3+CD56+NKG2C+ T cells were the source of the TCR beta repertoires. Study results and caveats: Where several donors were concerned, these clonotypes also led the CD3+CD56-NKG2C+ fraction. Expanded NKG2C+ T cell clones were not confirmed as HCMV-specific.

Germline assignment: CDR1 MNHEY and CDR2 SMNVEV (reference sequence). The CDR3 covers 13 residues. About this clonotype: Its antigen is unknown.

TCRdb re-analyzed the 5' RACE reads; it lists each CDR3 protein once, without DNA. The sample data list some 450,000 distinct CDR3 sequences. The TCR was taken from a woman between 18 and 75 years old in good health. The chain combines TRBV27 with TRBJ1-2; TCRdb's D call, TRBD1, is unchecked because there is no DNA. The sample consisted of blood T cells: a sorted CD56 or NKG2C T cell subset, CD4+ or CD8+ T cells, or bulk PBMC T cells (not recorded which). The CDR3 here is CASSFPTGLGYTF.